The T cell receptor (beta chain) described here comes from a study of blood T cells in healthy people across ages. Study-wide results and caveats: TCR beta diversity tracked closely with naive T cell percentage.

For the second PCR, which ran for roughly 7 to 11 cycles, a sample-barcoded 5' primer and a J-beta primer mix were used. TCRdb analysed the 5' RACE reads with MiXCR anew, one entry per CDR3 protein. The data contain about 1.7 million distinct CDR3 sequences, about 28% of them singletons. Trimming removed 4 bases from V and 2 bases from J; junction bases left unmatched: 7. In germline, CDR1 is SGHTA, CDR2 FQGNSA. CDR3 size: 15 residues. The sample, roughly 9.5 milliliters of peripheral blood, was drawn from each donor. This clonotype was recorded only once. Its cognate antigen is unknown. This chain uses TRBV7-2 with TRBJ2-5, with 7 bases identical to TRBD2. The sequencing input was blood. This TCR derives from a young woman in good health. CDR3 residues: CASSSLSGGQETQYF. In DNA, the CDR3 is TGTGCCAGCAGCTCCCTGTCGGGGGGACAAGAGACCCAGTACTTC.